The rows below give T cell receptor beta chains drawn from one sample of a study of T cell changes during pregnancy in multiple sclerosis. Sequencing was performed with immunoSEQ multiplex PCR; in TCRdb, only in-frame clones are kept and a portion is missing. Among fewer than 140,000 clones listed, around 90% were seen once. The material was peripheral blood, obtained before pregnancy. The receptors come from a female donor with multiple sclerosis, enrolled in a pregnancy study. CDR3s include the opening cysteine and the closing phenylalanine or tryptophan. D genes are given only for firm matches. Size is omitted from some rows. Given values are once, few, many or a class for expanded clones.

clone size: NA; D gene: NA; V gene: TRBV7-8; J gene: TRBJ1-4; CDR3 DNA: TGTGCCAGCAGACGACCGGGAAGGGAGAGAAAACTGTTTTTT; CDR3 protein: CASRRPGRERKLFF
clone size: NA; D gene: TRBD1; V gene: TRBV5-6; J gene: TRBJ1-2; CDR3 DNA: TGTGCCAGCAGCTACGGGACAGGCCGACTCTATGGCTACACCTTC; CDR3 protein: CASSYGTGRLYGYTF
clone size: NA; D gene: NA; V gene: TRBV7-3; J gene: TRBJ2-3; CDR3 DNA: TGTGCCAGCAGCCCCGTTACTAACCTCTTAGATACGCAGTATTTT; CDR3 protein: CASSPVTNLLDTQYF
clone size: NA; D gene: TRBD1; V gene: TRBV5-6; J gene: TRBJ1-6; CDR3 DNA: TGTGCCAGCAGCGGAGGGACAGGGTATTCACCCCTCCACTTT; CDR3 protein: CASSGGTGYSPLHF
clone size: NA; D gene: NA; V gene: TRBV10-2; J gene: TRBJ2-7; CDR3 DNA: TGCGCCAGCAGGGAGGATAGCTCCTACGAGCAGTACTTC; CDR3 protein: CASREDSSYEQYF
clone size: NA; D gene: NA; V gene: TRBV5-1; J gene: TRBJ2-7; CDR3 DNA: TGCGCCAGCAGCTTGGCTAGCGACTCCTACGAGCAGTACTTC; CDR3 protein: CASSLASDSYEQYF
clone size: NA; D gene: NA; V gene: TRBV7-8; J gene: TRBJ2-1; CDR3 DNA: TGTGCCAGCAACCATAGCCCCGGCAATGAGCAGTTCTTC; CDR3 protein: CASNHSPGNEQFF
clone size: NA; D gene: NA; V gene: TRBV7-9; J gene: TRBJ1-4; CDR3 DNA: TGTGCCAGCAGCTTTGGGGCGACTAATGAAAAACTGTTTTTT; CDR3 protein: CASSFGATNEKLFF
clone size: NA; D gene: TRBD1; V gene: TRBV5-1; J gene: TRBJ2-7; CDR3 DNA: TGCGCCAGCTTCGGACAGGGGGCGGGTGAGCAGTACTTC; CDR3 protein: CASFGQGAGEQYF
clone size: NA; D gene: NA; V gene: TRBV6-1; J gene: TRBJ1-5; CDR3 DNA: TGTGCCAGCGGAGGGGAGGGGGGGAATCAGCCCCAGCATTTT; CDR3 protein: CASGGEGGNQPQHF
clone size: NA; D gene: TRBD2; V gene: TRBV2; J gene: TRBJ2-1; CDR3 DNA: TGTGCCAGCAGTGAAGGGCTAGCGGGGGCCGAGCAGTTCTTC; CDR3 protein: CASSEGLAGAEQFF
clone size: once; D gene: TRBD1; V gene: TRBV29-1; J gene: TRBJ2-7; CDR3 DNA: TGCAGCGTTGTGGGGACAGGGAGCTCCTACGAGCAGTACTTC; CDR3 protein: CSVVGTGSSYEQYF
clone size: once; D gene: NA; V gene: TRBV4-1; J gene: TRBJ1-5; CDR3 DNA: TGCGCCAGCAGCCGCGAGACAGGCCCCGGGCCCCAGCATTTT; CDR3 protein: CASSRETGPGPQHF
clone size: NA; D gene: TRBD2; V gene: TRBV6-1; J gene: TRBJ2-5; CDR3 DNA: TGTGCCAGCAGTGAATTTAGCGGGAGGGCAGAGACCCAGTACTTC; CDR3 protein: CASSEFSGRAETQYF
clone size: NA; D gene: TRBD1; V gene: TRBV7-9; J gene: TRBJ1-4; CDR3 DNA: TGTGCCAGCAGCTATATCGGGACAGGCAATGAAAAACTGTTTTTT; CDR3 protein: CASSYIGTGNEKLFF
clone size: NA; D gene: TRBD1; V gene: TRBV4-3; J gene: TRBJ2-1; CDR3 DNA: TGCGCCAGCAGCCAAACAGGGGGTACCAACAATGAGCAGTTCTTC; CDR3 protein: CASSQTGGTNNEQFF
clone size: NA; D gene: NA; V gene: TRBV21-1; J gene: TRBJ2-1; CDR3 DNA: TGTGCCAGCACCCAAACCCATAGCGGGCACCACAATGAGCAGTTCTTC; CDR3 protein: CASTQTHSGHHNEQFF
clone size: NA; D gene: TRBD1; V gene: TRBV4-3; J gene: TRBJ1-1; CDR3 DNA: TGCGCCAGCAGCCAACAGGGGGCTCTCACTGAAGCTTTCTTT; CDR3 protein: CASSQQGALTEAFF
clone size: NA; D gene: NA; V gene: TRBV28; J gene: TRBJ1-1; CDR3 DNA: TGTGCCAGCAGAATCCAGGTGAACACTGAAGCTTTCTTT; CDR3 protein: CASRIQVNTEAFF
clone size: NA; D gene: TRBD2; V gene: TRBV6-6; J gene: TRBJ2-1; CDR3 DNA: TGTGCCAGCAGCCTAGCGGGGGGGCAGTTGAATGAGCAGTTCTTC; CDR3 protein: CASSLAGGQLNEQFF
clone size: NA; D gene: TRBD2; V gene: TRBV28; J gene: TRBJ2-3; CDR3 DNA: TGTGCCAGCAGTTCCGTTCTGCGGGAGGGGTGGGATACGCAGTATTTT; CDR3 protein: CASSSVLREGWDTQYF
clone size: NA; D gene: TRBD2; V gene: TRBV7-9; J gene: TRBJ2-1; CDR3 DNA: TGTGCCAGCAGCCCCGGGACTAGGGTTTACAATGAGCAGTTCTTC; CDR3 protein: CASSPGTRVYNEQFF
clone size: NA; D gene: TRBD2; V gene: TRBV5-4; J gene: TRBJ2-7; CDR3 DNA: TGTGCCAGCTCCCCGACTAGCGGGGTACCCTACGAGCAGTACTTC; CDR3 protein: CASSPTSGVPYEQYF
clone size: NA; D gene: TRBD2; V gene: TRBV27; J gene: TRBJ2-2; CDR3 DNA: TGTGCCAGCAGTTTATTTTCTAGCGGGAGGTCGAACACCGGGGAGCTGTTTTTT; CDR3 protein: CASSLFSSGRSNTGELFF
clone size: NA; D gene: NA; V gene: TRBV2; J gene: TRBJ1-6; CDR3 DNA: TGTGCCAGCAGTGCCGCAGGGTATAATTCACCCCTCCACTTT; CDR3 protein: CASSAAGYNSPLHF
clone size: NA; D gene: TRBD1; V gene: TRBV5-1; J gene: TRBJ1-2; CDR3 DNA: TGCGCCAGCGGCGAGACAGGGCCCAATGGCTACACCTTC; CDR3 protein: CASGETGPNGYTF
clone size: few; D gene: TRBD1; V gene: TRBV7-9; J gene: TRBJ2-7; CDR3 DNA: TGTGCCAGCAGCTTAGGGGCAGGGGGCTCCTACGAGCAGTACTTC; CDR3 protein: CASSLGAGGSYEQYF
clone size: NA; D gene: NA; V gene: TRBV9; J gene: TRBJ2-1; CDR3 DNA: TGTGCCAGCAGCAGATTAGAAGCCTACAATGAGCAGTTCTTC; CDR3 protein: CASSRLEAYNEQFF
clone size: NA; D gene: NA; V gene: TRBV25-1; J gene: TRBJ2-7; CDR3 DNA: TGTGCCAGCAGTGAATATGGCCACTACGAGCAGTACTTC; CDR3 protein: CASSEYGHYEQYF
clone size: NA; D gene: TRBD1; V gene: TRBV29-1; J gene: TRBJ2-7; CDR3 DNA: TGCAGCGTTGAAGACTACCTCCTGGGACAGGGAATCCTCTTC; CDR3 protein: CSVEDYLLGQGILF
clone size: NA; D gene: NA; V gene: TRBV18; J gene: TRBJ1-3; CDR3 DNA: TGTGCCAGCTCACCAAATCGCTCTGGAAACACCATATATTTT; CDR3 protein: CASSPNRSGNTIYF
clone size: NA; D gene: NA; V gene: TRBV5-4; J gene: TRBJ2-5; CDR3 DNA: TGTGCCAGCAGCTTGGTGGGGGCGCGAGAGACCCAGTACTTC; CDR3 protein: CASSLVGARETQYF
clone size: NA; D gene: TRBD1; V gene: TRBV12-5; J gene: TRBJ2-1; CDR3 DNA: TGTGCTAGTGGTCCTCGGGACAGGGGGAATGAGCAGTTCTTC; CDR3 protein: CASGPRDRGNEQFF
clone size: once; D gene: TRBD2; V gene: TRBV27; J gene: TRBJ2-7; CDR3 DNA: TGTGCCAGCAGTTTATACGGGACTAGCGGGAGCTACGAGCAGTACTTC; CDR3 protein: CASSLYGTSGSYEQYF
clone size: NA; D gene: TRBD1; V gene: TRBV7-9; J gene: TRBJ2-7; CDR3 DNA: TGTGCCAGCAGCTCGACGACAGGGACCTACGAGCAGTACTTC; CDR3 protein: CASSSTTGTYEQYF
clone size: NA; D gene: NA; V gene: TRBV11-3; J gene: TRBJ2-1; CDR3 DNA: TGTGCCAGCAGCTTGCAGGGCTCCCGGGAGCAGTTCTTC; CDR3 protein: CASSLQGSREQFF
clone size: NA; D gene: TRBD2; V gene: TRBV27; J gene: TRBJ2-1; CDR3 DNA: TGTGCCAGCAGTTTTGGAGTAGCGGGTCACAATGAGCAGTTCTTC; CDR3 protein: CASSFGVAGHNEQFF
clone size: once; D gene: TRBD1; V gene: TRBV5-4; J gene: TRBJ1-1; CDR3 DNA: TGTGCCAGCAGCCCCGGACAGGGACCCATGAACACTGAAGCTTTCTTT; CDR3 protein: CASSPGQGPMNTEAFF
clone size: NA; D gene: NA; V gene: TRBV5-8; J gene: TRBJ2-3; CDR3 DNA: TGTGCCAGCAGCTTGGAGGTTACTATTAGCGCAGATACGCAGTATTTT; CDR3 protein: CASSLEVTISADTQYF
clone size: NA; D gene: NA; V gene: TRBV7-3; J gene: TRBJ2-3; CDR3 DNA: TGTGCCAGCAGCTTAATGGTTTCAGGGTCAGCAGATACGCAGTATTTT; CDR3 protein: CASSLMVSGSADTQYF
clone size: once; D gene: NA; V gene: TRBV6-6; J gene: TRBJ2-3; CDR3 DNA: TGTGCCAGCAGTGGGGGCCCTGCAGATACGCAGTATTTT; CDR3 protein: CASSGGPADTQYF
clone size: NA; D gene: NA; V gene: TRBV27; J gene: TRBJ2-3; CDR3 DNA: TGTGCCAGCAGTTCAGGGGGGAGGACGGATACGCAGTATTTT; CDR3 protein: CASSSGGRTDTQYF
clone size: once; D gene: TRBD1; V gene: TRBV5-1; J gene: TRBJ1-1; CDR3 DNA: TGCGCCAGCAGCCGGTTACAGGGGGCCGAGCTAAACACTGAAGCTTTCTTT; CDR3 protein: CASSRLQGAELNTEAFF
clone size: few; D gene: NA; V gene: TRBV7-9; J gene: TRBJ1-2; CDR3 DNA: TGTGCCAGCAGCTCGATGACAGGAACCTATGGCTACACCTTC; CDR3 protein: CASSSMTGTYGYTF
clone size: NA; D gene: NA; V gene: TRBV7-2; J gene: TRBJ2-7; CDR3 DNA: TGTGCCAGCAGCGTTACCTACGAGCAGTACTTC; CDR3 protein: CASSVTYEQYF
clone size: NA; D gene: NA; V gene: TRBV11-1; J gene: TRBJ2-1; CDR3 DNA: TGTGCCAGCAGCCAGAGGGGGGCGGGAGCCAAATCGAGGAATGAGCAGTTCTTC; CDR3 protein: CASSQRGAGAKSRNEQFF
clone size: NA; D gene: NA; V gene: TRBV13; J gene: TRBJ2-7; CDR3 DNA: TGTGCCAGCAGCTTAGGCCGAGGAGGTTACGAGCAGTACTTC; CDR3 protein: CASSLGRGGYEQYF
clone size: NA; D gene: NA; V gene: TRBV5-6; J gene: TRBJ2-7; CDR3 DNA: TGTGCCAGCAGCTCCGTGGTCTCCCTCTACGAGCAGTACTTC; CDR3 protein: CASSSVVSLYEQYF
clone size: NA; D gene: NA; V gene: TRBV27; J gene: TRBJ2-1; CDR3 DNA: TGTGCCAGCAGTTTAACGTCTAGCCTTAGAAATGAGCAGTTCTTC; CDR3 protein: CASSLTSSLRNEQFF
clone size: NA; D gene: NA; V gene: TRBV7-2; J gene: TRBJ1-2; CDR3 DNA: TGTGCCAGCAGCTTAGGAGGGGCGGGAGGTGGCTACACCTTC; CDR3 protein: CASSLGGAGGGYTF